Following are 22 T cell receptor beta chains from one sample sequenced in a study of blood T cell repertoires in COVID-19. Assay: immunoSEQ multiplex PCR; the TCRdb copy retains only in-frame clones and omits some. The sample contains about 220,000 clones, 70% to 85% of which appear only once. Input material: PBMCs or T cells enriched from blood (not recorded which). The receptors derive from a middle-aged woman with acute COVID-19.

This clone was detected a few times. The chain joins TRBV6-1 to TRBJ2-2, with TRBD2 as a possible D gene (5 bases). The CDR3 is made up of 15 amino acids. Trimming pared 1 base from V and 5 bases from J, leaving 11 bases between. The germline CDR1 and CDR2 sequences are MNHNS and SASEGT. This CDR3 is CASSEDLGVTGELFF. As DNA, the CDR3 is TGTGCCAGCAGTGAAGACCTCGGGGTAACCGGGGAGCTGTTTTTT.

The genes are TRBV5-1 and TRBJ2-2, with 12 bases matching TRBD1. The germline V gene has CDR1 SGHRS and CDR2 YFSETQ. Germline trimming cut 3 bases from V and 7 bases from J; bases unmatched to any gene: 7. CDR3 size: 16 residues. CDR3 protein: CASSSRGTGGIGELFF. The CDR3 DNA reads as TGCGCCAGCAGCTCGCGTGGGACAGGGGGCATCGGGGAGCTGTTTTTT.

The chain couples TRBV5-6 to TRBJ1-1; D may be TRBD1 (5 bases). This CDR3 has 14 residues. The germline V and J ends were trimmed by 5 bases and 2 bases, with 13 bases remaining between them. Germline loops: CDR1 SGHDT, CDR2 YYEEEE. The CDR3 sequence: CASRGRGINTEAFF. DNA for the CDR3: TGTGCCAGCAGGGGGCGGGGGATCAACACTGAAGCTTTCTTT. Using reference TRBV5-6 and TRBJ1-1 for the parts outside the CDR3, the full variable domain is DAGVTQSPTHLIKTRGQQVTLRCSPKSGHDTVSWYQQALGQGPQFIFQYYEEEERQRGNFPDRFSGHQFPNYSSELNVNALLLGDSALYLCASRGRGINTEAFFGQGTRLTVV.

This rearrangement joins TRBV7-6 to TRBJ1-3; 8 bases match TRBD1. The CDR3 has 15 amino acids. Looked up from germline, CDR1 is SGHVS and CDR2 is FNYEAQ. Germline trimming cut 3 bases from V and 2 bases from J; bases unmatched to any gene: 3. Here the CDR3 DNA reads TGTGCCAGCAGCTTCGAACAGGGGGCTGGAAACACCATATATTTT. This gives the protein CASSFEQGAGNTIYF.

The chain recombines TRBV12-3 or TRBV12-4 with TRBJ1-2; D uncertain. V lost 4 bases and J lost 8, with 8 bases in between. This CDR3 contains 11 residues. Written as DNA, the CDR3 is TGTGCCAGCAGTTCCCCGGGAGGCTACACCTTC. It translates to CASSSPGGYTF.

The V gene is TRBV20-1, the J gene TRBJ2-4, with 9 bases aligning to TRBD1. Per the germline V gene, CDR1 is DFQATT and CDR2 is SNEGSKA (reference sequence). V was clipped by 3 bases and J by 1 base; unmatched bases: 4. The CDR3 totals 15 residues. CDR3: CSASTGGAAKNIQYF. The CDR3 nucleotides read TGCAGTGCTAGTACAGGGGGCGCCGCCAAAAACATTCAGTACTTC.

V gene TRBV5-1 combines with J gene TRBJ2-7; 7 bases align to TRBD1. The CDR3 has 15 amino acids. V shed 5 bases, J shed 4 bases, and the junction held 12 bases outside the gene matches. The germline V gene has CDR1 SGHRS and CDR2 YFSETQ. The CDR3 DNA is TGCGCCAGCAGACCGCAGGGGGATAGCTTATACGAGCAGTACTTC. Protein sequence: CASRPQGDSLYEQYF.

The J gene is TRBJ2-3, the V gene TRBV18; possible D gene TRBD1, 5 bases. CDR1 is KGHSH and CDR2 is LQKENI in the germline V gene. CDR3 length equals 16 residues. The germline V and J ends were trimmed by 0 bases and 2 bases, with 12 bases remaining between them. The CDR3 DNA is TGTGCCAGCTCACCACCGGGTGGGGCCAACACAGATACGCAGTATTTT. Translating gives CASSPPGGANTDTQYF.

V gene TRBV3-1 (or the pseudogene TRBV3-2) combines with J gene TRBJ1-4, with D possibly being TRBD1 (5 bases). V was trimmed by 2 bases and J by 4 bases, leaving 8 bases between them. CDR3 length: 14 amino acids. From germline, CDR1 is LGHDT and CDR2 YNNKEL (reference sequence). The CDR3 bases are TGTGCCAGCAGCCAAAGGGACTATAATGAAAAACTGTTTTTT. Its translation is CASSQRDYNEKLFF.

This rearrangement joins TRBV11-2 to TRBJ1-2; TRBD1 is a possible D gene (5 bases). V lost 0 bases and J 4 bases, leaving 12 bases between the germline ends. Germline V gene sequence: CDR1 SGHAT, CDR2 FQNNGV. This CDR3 spans 15 amino acids. The CDR3 here is CASSLDFQGIYGYTF. As DNA, the CDR3 is TGTGCCAGCAGCTTAGATTTCCAGGGCATCTATGGCTACACCTTC. Combining the CDR3 with reference TRBV11-2 and TRBJ1-2 gives the whole variable domain EAGVAQSPRYKIIEKRQSVAFWCNPISGHATLYWYQQILGQGPKLLIQFQNNGVVDDSQLPKDRFSAERLKGVDSTLKIQPAKLEDSAVYLCASSLDFQGIYGYTFGSGTRLTVV.

The CDR3 sequence is CASSPGQANTEAFF. DNA for the CDR3: TGCGCCAGCAGCCCGGGACAGGCTAACACTGAAGCTTTCTTT. The chain links TRBV5-1 to TRBJ1-1, with TRBD1 matching over 8 bases. The germline V gene encodes CDR1 SGHRS and CDR2 YFSETQ. The CDR3 extends over 14 amino acids. J lost 2 bases, V lost 4 bases, and 4 bases had no gene match.

Here the CDR3 DNA reads TGTGCCAGCAGAACGGGAAACACTGAAGCTTTCTTT. Protein sequence: CASRTGNTEAFF. V is TRBV6-5 and J is TRBJ1-1; D unresolved. Trimming stripped 6 bases from V and 2 bases from J, with 7 bases between. This CDR3 spans 12 amino acids. CDR1 is MNHEY and CDR2 is SVGAGI in the germline V gene.

This clone was observed a single time. The chain uses TRBV18 and TRBJ1-4; D ambiguous. This CDR3 comprises 12 residues. V was pared by 8 bases and J by 5 bases, with 9 bases between. Germline V gene lookup returns CDR1 KGHSH and CDR2 LQKENI. The CDR3 here is CASASGNEKLFF. CDR3 DNA: TGTGCCAGCGCAAGCGGCAATGAAAAACTGTTTTTT.

This chain links TRBV11-1 with TRBJ2-3, with TRBD2 matching over 9 bases. The germline gives CDR1 SGHAT, CDR2 FQDESV (reference sequence). This CDR3 has 16 residues. V lost 1 base to trimming and J lost 8 bases; unmatched junction nucleotides: 10. The CDR3 reads CASSLEGTSLDGTQYF. The CDR3 DNA is TGTGCCAGCAGCTTAGAAGGGACTAGCCTAGACGGTACGCAGTATTTT.

The CDR3 coding sequence is TGTGCCAGCAGCGCATTGGACACCTTACCTTACAATGAGCAGTTCTTC. Amino acid sequence: CASSALDTLPYNEQFF. The chain is built from TRBV9 and TRBJ2-1, with D perhaps TRBD1 (5 bases). The CDR3 length is 16 residues. Germline CDR1 reads SGDLS; CDR2 reads YYNGEE. Trimming removed 3 bases at V and 4 bases at J, with 17 bases between.

This clone was counted only a few times. The chain recombines TRBV19 with TRBJ2-7, with 14 nucleotides matching TRBD2. The ends lost 6 bases at V and 3 bases at J; junction bases unmatched: 4. The CDR3 has 15 residues. The germline gives CDR1 LNHDA, CDR2 SQIVND (reference sequence). The CDR3 bases are TGTGCCAGTAGCGACGGGACTAGCGGGGGCTACGAGCAGTACTTC. Amino acids: CASSDGTSGGYEQYF.

The chain uses TRBV28 and TRBJ2-2, with D unclear. Germline V gene sequence: CDR1 MDHEN, CDR2 SYDVKM. This CDR3 is 13 amino acids long. V lost 10 bases to trimming and J lost 3 bases, with 12 bases between them. CDR3 region: CAIPNPYTGELFF. CDR3 nucleotide sequence: TGTGCCATCCCCAATCCATACACCGGGGAGCTGTTTTTT.

The rearrangement uses TRBV4-1 and TRBJ1-4, with 7 bases aligning to TRBD1. In germline, CDR1 is MGHRA, CDR2 YSYEKL. This CDR3 has 17 residues. The junction had 12 bases not matched to a gene; V was cut back by 4 bases and J by 4 bases. In DNA form, the CDR3 reads TGCGCCAGCAGCCTACACCCCAGGGGGACACTTAATGAAAAACTGTTTTTT. This gives the protein CASSLHPRGTLNEKLFF.

The table lists this clone with a count of one. CDR3 sequence: CASSISRGYNEQFF. The CDR3 region has the DNA TGTGCCAGTAGTATCAGCCGGGGTTACAATGAGCAGTTCTTC. The genes are TRBV19 and TRBJ2-1, with D possibly matching TRBD2 (5 bases). The germline V gene encodes CDR1 LNHDA and CDR2 SQIVND (reference sequence). CDR3 length equals 14 residues. With 3 bases removed from V and 4 bases from J, the gap between germline ends came to 10 bases.

The chain uses TRBV5-4 and TRBJ2-1; 8 nucleotides align to TRBD2. Trimming cost V 4 bases and J 7 bases; bases outside gene matches: 13. CDR3 size: 16 residues. From germline, CDR1 is SGHNT and CDR2 YYREEE (reference sequence). Written as DNA, the CDR3 is TGTGCCAGCAGCCATCAGAAACTAGCGGAGGCGAATGAGCAGTTCTTC. This translates into CASSHQKLAEANEQFF. Full variable domain (rest looked up from reference TRBV5-4 and TRBJ2-1): ETGVTQSPTHLIKTRGQQVTLRCSSQSGHNTVSWYQQALGQGPQFIFQYYREEENGRGNFPPRFSGLQFPNYSSELNVNALELDDSALYLCASSHQKLAEANEQFFGPGTRLTVL.

The chain links TRBV7-3 to TRBJ2-1; D perhaps matches TRBD2 (6 bases). V was shortened by 5 bases and J by 6 bases, with 11 bases between the two germline ends. CDR1 is SGHTA and CDR2 is FQGTGA in the germline V gene. This CDR3 has 13 residues. Here the CDR3 reads CASSRGTTNEQFF. In DNA form, the CDR3 reads TGTGCCAGCAGCCGCGGGACGACCAATGAGCAGTTCTTC.

This rearrangement joins TRBV19 to TRBJ2-1; 12 nucleotides match TRBD2. V lost 5 bases and J lost 4; bases outside the gene matches: 6. Germline V gene data show CDR1 as LNHDA and CDR2 as SQIVND (reference sequence). The length of the CDR3 is 16 residues. CDR3 coding DNA: TGTGCCAGTAGTCTCCGGACTAGCGGGGTTTACAATGAGCAGTTCTTC. Translation gives CASSLRTSGVYNEQFF.